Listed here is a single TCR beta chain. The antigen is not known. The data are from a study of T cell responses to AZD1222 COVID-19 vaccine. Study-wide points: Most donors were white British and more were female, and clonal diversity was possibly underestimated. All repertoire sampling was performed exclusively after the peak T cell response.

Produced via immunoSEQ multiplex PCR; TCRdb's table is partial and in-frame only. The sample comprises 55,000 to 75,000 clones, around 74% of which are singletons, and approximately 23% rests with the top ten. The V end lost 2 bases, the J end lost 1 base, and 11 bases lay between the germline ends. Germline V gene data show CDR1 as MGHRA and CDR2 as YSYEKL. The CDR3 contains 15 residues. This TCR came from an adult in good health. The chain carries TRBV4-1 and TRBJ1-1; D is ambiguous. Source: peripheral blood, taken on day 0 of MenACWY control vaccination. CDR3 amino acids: CASSQPILTNTEAFF. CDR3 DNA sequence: TGCGCCAGCAGCCAACCCATCCTAACGAACACTGAAGCTTTCTTT.